This TCR beta chain was sequenced in a study of control samples from healthy donors and cancer patients. Sequencing was performed with immunoSEQ multiplex PCR; in TCRdb, only in-frame clones are kept and a portion is missing. The sample has about 140,000 clones, roughly 89% seen once. The ends lost 5 bases at V and 0 bases at J; junction bases unmatched: 12. This CDR3 has 18 residues. Germline CDR1 reads MNHEY; CDR2 reads SMNVEV (reference sequence). This clonotype was obtained from a young man in good health. Material: blood. The J gene is TRBJ2-1, the V gene TRBV27, with 8 nucleotides matching TRBD1. CDR3 sequence reads: CASSPPSRTGSSYNEQFF. The CDR3 DNA is TGTGCCAGCAGTCCGCCATCCAGGACAGGGAGCTCCTACAATGAGCAGTTCTTC.